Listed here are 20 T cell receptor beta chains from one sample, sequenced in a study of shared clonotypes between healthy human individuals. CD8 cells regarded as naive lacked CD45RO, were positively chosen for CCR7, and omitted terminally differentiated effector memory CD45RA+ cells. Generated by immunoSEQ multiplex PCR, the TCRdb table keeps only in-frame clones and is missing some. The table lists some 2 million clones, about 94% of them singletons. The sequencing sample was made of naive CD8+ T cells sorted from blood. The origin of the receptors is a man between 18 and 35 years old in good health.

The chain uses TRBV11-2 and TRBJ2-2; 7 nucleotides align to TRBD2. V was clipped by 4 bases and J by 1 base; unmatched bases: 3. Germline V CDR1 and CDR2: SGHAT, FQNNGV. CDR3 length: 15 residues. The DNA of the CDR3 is TGTGCCAGCAGCTACCCGGGGGGGAACACCGGGGAGCTGTTTTTT. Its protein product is CASSYPGGNTGELFF.

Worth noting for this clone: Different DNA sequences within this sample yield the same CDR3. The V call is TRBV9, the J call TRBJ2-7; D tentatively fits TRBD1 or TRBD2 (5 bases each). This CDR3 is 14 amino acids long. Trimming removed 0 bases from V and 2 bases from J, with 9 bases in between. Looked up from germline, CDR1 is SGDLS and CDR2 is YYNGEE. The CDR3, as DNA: TGTGCCAGCAGCGTAGGAGCGGACACCTACGAGCAGTACTTC. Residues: CASSVGADTYEQYF.

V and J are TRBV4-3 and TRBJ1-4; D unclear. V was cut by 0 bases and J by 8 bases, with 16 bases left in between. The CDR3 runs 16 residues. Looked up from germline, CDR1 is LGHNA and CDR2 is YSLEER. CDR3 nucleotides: TGCGCCAGCAGCCAAGATCGAGAGGGCGCTTACGAAAAACTGTTTTTT. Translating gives CASSQDREGAYEKLFF.

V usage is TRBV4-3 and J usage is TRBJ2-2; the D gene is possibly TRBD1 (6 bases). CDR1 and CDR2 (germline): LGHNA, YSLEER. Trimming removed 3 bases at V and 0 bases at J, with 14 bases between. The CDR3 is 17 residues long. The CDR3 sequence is CASSHLWTESNTGELFF. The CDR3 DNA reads TGCGCCAGCAGCCACCTTTGGACAGAGTCGAACACCGGGGAGCTGTTTTTT.

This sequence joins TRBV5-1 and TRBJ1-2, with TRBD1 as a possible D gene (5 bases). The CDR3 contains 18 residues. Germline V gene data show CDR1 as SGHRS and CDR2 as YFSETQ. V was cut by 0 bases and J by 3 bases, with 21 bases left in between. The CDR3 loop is CASSLGTGTDSSYYGYTF. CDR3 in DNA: TGCGCCAGCAGCTTGGGCACCGGGACGGATTCATCATACTATGGCTACACCTTC.

As DNA, the CDR3 is TGTGCCAGTAGTTTCAGGGAGTACTCCTACGAGCAGTACTTC. It is translated as CASSFREYSYEQYF. This rearrangement joins TRBV19 to TRBJ2-7, with D perhaps assigned TRBD1 or TRBD2 (5 bases each). This CDR3 spans 14 amino acids. Trimming stripped 5 bases from V and 0 bases from J, with 11 bases between. CDR1 is LNHDA, CDR2 SQIVND, per germline (reference sequence).

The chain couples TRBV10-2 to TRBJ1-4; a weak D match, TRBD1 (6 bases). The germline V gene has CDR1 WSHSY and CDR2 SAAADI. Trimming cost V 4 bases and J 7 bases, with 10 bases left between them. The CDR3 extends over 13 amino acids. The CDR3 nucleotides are TGCGCCAGCAGTGTGGGGGCCGGTGAAAAACTGTTTTTT. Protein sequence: CASSVGAGEKLFF.

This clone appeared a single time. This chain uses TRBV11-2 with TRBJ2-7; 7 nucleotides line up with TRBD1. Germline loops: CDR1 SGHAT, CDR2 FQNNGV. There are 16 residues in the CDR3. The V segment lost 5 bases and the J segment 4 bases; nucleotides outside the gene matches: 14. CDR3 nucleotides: TGTGCCAGCAGCACAAACCCGACGGGACAGCCATACGAGCAGTACTTC. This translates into CASSTNPTGQPYEQYF.

In nucleotides, the CDR3 is TGTGCCAGCAGCCAGGGAGACACCATATATTTT. Protein: CASSQGDTIYF. J is TRBJ1-3 and V is TRBV9; a possible D gene is TRBD1 (5 bases). V gave up 4 bases and J gave up 8 bases, with 7 bases separating them. This CDR3 is 11 amino acids long. Germline values: CDR1 SGDLS, CDR2 YYNGEE.

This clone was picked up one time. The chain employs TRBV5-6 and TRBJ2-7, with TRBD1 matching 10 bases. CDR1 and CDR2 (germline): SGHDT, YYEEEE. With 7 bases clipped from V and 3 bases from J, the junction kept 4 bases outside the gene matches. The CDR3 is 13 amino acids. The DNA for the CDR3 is TGTGCCAGCGGGACAGGGGTTGACTACGAGCAGTACTTC. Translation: CASGTGVDYEQYF.

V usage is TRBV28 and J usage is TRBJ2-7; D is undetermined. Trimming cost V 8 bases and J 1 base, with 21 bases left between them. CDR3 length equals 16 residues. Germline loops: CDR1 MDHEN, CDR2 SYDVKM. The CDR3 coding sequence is TGTGCCAGCTTTCGTCGTGCAATATCCCCATCCTACGAGCAGTACTTC. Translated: CASFRRAISPSYEQYF.

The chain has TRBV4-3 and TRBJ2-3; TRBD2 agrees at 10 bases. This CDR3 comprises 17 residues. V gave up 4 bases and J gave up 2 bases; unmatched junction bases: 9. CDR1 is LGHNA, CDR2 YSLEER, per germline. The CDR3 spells CASSLTLAGGNTDTQYF. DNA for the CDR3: TGCGCCAGCAGCCTGACGTTAGCGGGAGGAAACACAGATACGCAGTATTTT.

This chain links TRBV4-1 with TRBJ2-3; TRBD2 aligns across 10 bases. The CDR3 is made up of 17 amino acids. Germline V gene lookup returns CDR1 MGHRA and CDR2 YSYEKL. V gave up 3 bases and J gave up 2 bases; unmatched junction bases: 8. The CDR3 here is CASSQFSGGVHTDTQYF. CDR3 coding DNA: TGCGCCAGCAGCCAGTTCAGCGGGGGGGTTCACACAGATACGCAGTATTTT.

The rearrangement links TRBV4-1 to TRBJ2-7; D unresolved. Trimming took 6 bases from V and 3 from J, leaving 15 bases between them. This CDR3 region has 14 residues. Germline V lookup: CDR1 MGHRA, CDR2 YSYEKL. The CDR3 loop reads CASSLGPQGYEQYF. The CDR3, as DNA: TGCGCCAGCAGTTTGGGCCCGCAAGGCTACGAGCAGTACTTC.

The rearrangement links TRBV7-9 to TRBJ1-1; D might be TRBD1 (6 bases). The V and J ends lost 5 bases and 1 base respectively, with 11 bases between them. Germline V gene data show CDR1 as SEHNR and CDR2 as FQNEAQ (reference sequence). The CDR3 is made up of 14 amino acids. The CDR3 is CASSLEQGNTEAFF. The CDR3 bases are TGTGCCAGCAGCCTCGAACAGGGGAACACTGAAGCTTTCTTT.

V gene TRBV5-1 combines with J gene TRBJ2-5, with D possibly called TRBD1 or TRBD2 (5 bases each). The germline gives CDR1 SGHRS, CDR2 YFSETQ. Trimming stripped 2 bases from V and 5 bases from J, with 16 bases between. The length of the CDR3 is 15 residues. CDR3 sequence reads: CASSLLGVEGETQYF. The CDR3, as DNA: TGCGCCAGCAGCTTACTGGGCGTAGAGGGGGAGACCCAGTACTTC.

In DNA, the CDR3 is TGTGCTAGTGGTTTGGAAGGGTATGGCTACACCTTC. This codes for CASGLEGYGYTF. The rearrangement uses TRBV12-5 and TRBJ1-2; D uncertain. Germline assignment: CDR1 LGHNT and CDR2 FRNRAP. The V and J ends lost 1 base and 5 bases respectively, with 5 bases between them. CDR3 size: 12 residues.

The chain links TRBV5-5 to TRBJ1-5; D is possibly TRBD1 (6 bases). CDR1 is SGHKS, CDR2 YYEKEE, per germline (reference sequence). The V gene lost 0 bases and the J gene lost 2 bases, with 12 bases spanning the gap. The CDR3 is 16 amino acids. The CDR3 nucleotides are TGTGCCAGCAGCTTGGGGGACACTCGAGGCAATCAGCCCCAGCATTTT. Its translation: CASSLGDTRGNQPQHF. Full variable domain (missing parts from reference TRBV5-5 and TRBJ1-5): DAGVTQSPTHLIKTRGQQVTLRCSPISGHKSVSWYQQVLGQGPQFIFQYYEKEERGRGNFPDRFSARQFPNYSSELNVNALLLGDSALYLCASSLGDTRGNQPQHFGDGTRLSIL.

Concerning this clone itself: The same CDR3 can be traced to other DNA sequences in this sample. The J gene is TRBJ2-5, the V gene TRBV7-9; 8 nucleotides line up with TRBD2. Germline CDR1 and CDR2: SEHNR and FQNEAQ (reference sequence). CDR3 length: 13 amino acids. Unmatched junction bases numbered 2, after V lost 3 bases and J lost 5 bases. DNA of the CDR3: TGTGCCAGCAGCTTCGGACTAGCTGAGACCCAGTACTTC. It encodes CASSFGLAETQYF.

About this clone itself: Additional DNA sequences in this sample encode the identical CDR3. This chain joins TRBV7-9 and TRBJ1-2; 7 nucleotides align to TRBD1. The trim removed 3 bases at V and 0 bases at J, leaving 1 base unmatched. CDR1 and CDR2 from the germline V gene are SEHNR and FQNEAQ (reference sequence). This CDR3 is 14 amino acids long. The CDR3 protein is CASSLGQSNYGYTF. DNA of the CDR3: TGTGCCAGCAGCTTGGGACAGTCTAACTATGGCTACACCTTC.